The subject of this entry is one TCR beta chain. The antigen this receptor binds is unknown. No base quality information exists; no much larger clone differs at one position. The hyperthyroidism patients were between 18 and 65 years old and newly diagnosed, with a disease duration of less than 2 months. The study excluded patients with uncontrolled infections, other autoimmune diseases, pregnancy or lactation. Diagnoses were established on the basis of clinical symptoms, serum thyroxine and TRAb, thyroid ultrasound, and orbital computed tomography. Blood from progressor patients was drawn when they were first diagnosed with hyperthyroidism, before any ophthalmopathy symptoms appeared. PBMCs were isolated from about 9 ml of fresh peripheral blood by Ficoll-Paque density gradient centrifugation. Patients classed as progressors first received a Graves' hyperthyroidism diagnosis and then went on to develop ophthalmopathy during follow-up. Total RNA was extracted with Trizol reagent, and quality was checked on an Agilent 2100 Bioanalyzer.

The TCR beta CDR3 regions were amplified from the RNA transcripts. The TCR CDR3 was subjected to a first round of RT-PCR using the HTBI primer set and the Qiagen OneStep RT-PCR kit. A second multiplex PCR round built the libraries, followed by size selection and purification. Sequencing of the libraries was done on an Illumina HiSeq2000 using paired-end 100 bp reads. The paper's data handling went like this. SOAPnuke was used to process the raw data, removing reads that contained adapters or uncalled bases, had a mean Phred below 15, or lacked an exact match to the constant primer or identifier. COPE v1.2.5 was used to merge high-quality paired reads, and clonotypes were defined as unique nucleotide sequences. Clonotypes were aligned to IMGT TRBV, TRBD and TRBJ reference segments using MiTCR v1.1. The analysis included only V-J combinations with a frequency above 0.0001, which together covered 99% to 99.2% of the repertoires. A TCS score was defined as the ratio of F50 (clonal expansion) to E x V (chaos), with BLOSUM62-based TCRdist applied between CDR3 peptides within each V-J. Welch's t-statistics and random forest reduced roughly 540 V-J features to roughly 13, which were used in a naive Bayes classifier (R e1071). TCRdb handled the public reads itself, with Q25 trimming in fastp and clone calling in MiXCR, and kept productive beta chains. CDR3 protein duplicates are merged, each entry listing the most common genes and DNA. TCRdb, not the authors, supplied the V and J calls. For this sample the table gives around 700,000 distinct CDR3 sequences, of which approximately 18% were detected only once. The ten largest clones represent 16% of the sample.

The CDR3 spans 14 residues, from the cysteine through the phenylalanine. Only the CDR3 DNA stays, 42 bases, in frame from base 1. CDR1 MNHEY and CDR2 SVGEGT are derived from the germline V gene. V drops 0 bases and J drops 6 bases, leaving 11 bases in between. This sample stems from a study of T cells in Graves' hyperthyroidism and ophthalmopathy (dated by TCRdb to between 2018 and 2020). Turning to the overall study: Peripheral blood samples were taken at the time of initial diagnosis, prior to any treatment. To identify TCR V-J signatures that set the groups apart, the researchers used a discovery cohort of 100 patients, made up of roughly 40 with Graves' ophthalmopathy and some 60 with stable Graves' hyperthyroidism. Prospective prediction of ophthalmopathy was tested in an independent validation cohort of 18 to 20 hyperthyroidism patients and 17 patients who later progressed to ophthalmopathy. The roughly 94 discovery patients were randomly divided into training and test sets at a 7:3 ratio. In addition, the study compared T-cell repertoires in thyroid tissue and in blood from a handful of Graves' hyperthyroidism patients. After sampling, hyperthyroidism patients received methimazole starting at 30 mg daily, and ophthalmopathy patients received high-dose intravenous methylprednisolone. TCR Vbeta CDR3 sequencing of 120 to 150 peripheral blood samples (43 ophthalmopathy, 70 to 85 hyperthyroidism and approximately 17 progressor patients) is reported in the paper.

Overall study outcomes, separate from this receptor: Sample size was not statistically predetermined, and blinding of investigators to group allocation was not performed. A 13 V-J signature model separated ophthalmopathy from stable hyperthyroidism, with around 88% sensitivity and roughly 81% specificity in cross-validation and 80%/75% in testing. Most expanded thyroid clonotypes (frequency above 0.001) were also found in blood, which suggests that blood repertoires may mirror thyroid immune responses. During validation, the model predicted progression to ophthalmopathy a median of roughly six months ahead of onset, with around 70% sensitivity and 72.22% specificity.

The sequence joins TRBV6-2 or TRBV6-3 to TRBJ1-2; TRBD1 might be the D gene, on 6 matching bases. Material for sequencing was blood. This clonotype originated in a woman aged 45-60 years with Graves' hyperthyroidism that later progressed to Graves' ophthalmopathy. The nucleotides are TGTGCCAGCAGTTACTCGGGGGGCGCGGATGGCTACACCTTC. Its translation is CASSYSGGADGYTF.